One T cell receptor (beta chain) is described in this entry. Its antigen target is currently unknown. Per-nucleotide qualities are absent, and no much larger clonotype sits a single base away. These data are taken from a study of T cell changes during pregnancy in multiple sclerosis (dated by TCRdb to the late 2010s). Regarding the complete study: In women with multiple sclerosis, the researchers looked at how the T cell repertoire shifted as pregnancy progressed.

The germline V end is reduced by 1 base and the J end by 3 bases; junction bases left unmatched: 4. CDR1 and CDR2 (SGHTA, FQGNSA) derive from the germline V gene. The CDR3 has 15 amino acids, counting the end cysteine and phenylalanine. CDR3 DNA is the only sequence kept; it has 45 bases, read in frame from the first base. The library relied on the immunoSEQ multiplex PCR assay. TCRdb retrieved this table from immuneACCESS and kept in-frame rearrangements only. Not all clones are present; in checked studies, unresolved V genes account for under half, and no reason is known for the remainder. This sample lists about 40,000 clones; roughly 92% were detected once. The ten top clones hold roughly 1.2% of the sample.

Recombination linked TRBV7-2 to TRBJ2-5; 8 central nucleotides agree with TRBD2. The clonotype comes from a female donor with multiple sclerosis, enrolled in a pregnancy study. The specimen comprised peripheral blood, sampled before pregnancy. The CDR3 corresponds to CASSLEGGRKETQYF. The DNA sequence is TGTGCCAGCAGCTTAGAGGGCGGGAGGAAAGAGACCCAGTACTTC.